These 29 T cell receptor beta chains were all obtained from the same sample, sequenced in a study of shared clonotypes between healthy human individuals. This table comes from immunoSEQ multiplex PCR, and its TCRdb copy is limited to in-frame clones, with some not included. The sample lists 2 million to 2.5 million clones, 90% to 97% seen once, with roughly 0.13% in the top ten. The sample comprised naive CD4+ T cells sorted from blood. The subset here: CD45RA+ positively selected. The receptors derive from a man in his late teens or twenties in good health.

The chain combines TRBV5-1 with TRBJ2-1, with 9 bases matching TRBD2. Trimming removed 2 bases from V and 0 bases from J; junction bases left unmatched: 6. Germline V gives CDR1 SGHRS, CDR2 YFSETQ. This CDR3 contains 17 residues. The CDR3 is CASSLRLAGNSYNEQFF. As DNA, the CDR3 is TGCGCCAGCAGCTTAAGGCTAGCGGGGAACTCCTACAATGAGCAGTTCTTC. The whole variable domain, filled in from reference TRBV5-1 and TRBJ2-1, reads KAGVTQTPRYLIKTRGQQVTLSCSPISGHRSVSWYQQTPGQGLQFLFEYFSETQRNKGNFPGRFSGRQFSNSRSEMNVSTLELGDSALYLCASSLRLAGNSYNEQFFGPGTRLTVL.

As to this clone: At one of its ends the junction is not consistent with the germline gene, which may arise from a read error. The genes are TRBV7-7 and TRBJ2-5; 7 positions match TRBD2. This CDR3 comprises 13 residues. Germline CDR1 reads SSHAT; CDR2 reads FNYEAQ (reference sequence). Here the CDR3 DNA reads TGTGCTAGCAGCTTGGGAGGGTCGGAGACCCAGTACTTC. It specifies CASSLGGSETQYF.

The chain carries TRBV2 and TRBJ2-7; D remains unclear. The CDR3 consists of 14 residues. CDR1 is SNHLY, CDR2 FYNNEI, per germline. The V gene lost 6 bases and the J gene lost 1 base, with 13 bases spanning the gap. As DNA, the CDR3 is TGTGCCAGCAGGACGAGCCAGCTTTCCTACGAGCAGTACTTC. It specifies CASRTSQLSYEQYF.

This sequence joins TRBV21-1 and TRBJ1-5. TRBV21-1 corresponds to a pseudogene. The CDR3 runs 17 residues. The chain's CDR3 is CASSKDSRSYSNQPQHF. The CDR3 DNA follows: TGTGCCAGCAGCAAAGATTCGCGGTCCTATAGCAATCAGCCCCAGCATTTT.

V and J are TRBV15 and TRBJ1-2; D gene uncertain. Germline lookup yields CDR1 LNHNV and CDR2 YYDKDF (reference sequence). V shed 8 bases and J shed 8 bases, with 18 bases lying between them. CDR3 length: 13 residues. The CDR3 loop reads CATSELGLGGYTF. CDR3 coding DNA: TGTGCCACCTCTGAACTGGGTCTTGGCGGCTACACCTTC.

The gene calls are TRBV6-1 and TRBJ1-2; 8 bases map to TRBD1. The CDR3 contains 12 residues. In germline, CDR1 is MNHNS, CDR2 SASEGT. V trimming: 8 bases; J trimming: 4 bases; junction bases outside the gene matches: 3. CDR3 nucleotide sequence: TGTGCCAGCGGACAGGGTTCCTATGGCTACACCTTC. It translates to CASGQGSYGYTF.

This clone was found once. The sample holds other DNA sequences that translate to the same CDR3. CDR3 residues: CASSALENTEAFF. The CDR3 DNA is TGTGCCAGCAGCGCGCTTGAGAACACTGAAGCTTTCTTT. The chain joins TRBV9 to TRBJ1-1; D not certain. The germline gives CDR1 SGDLS, CDR2 YYNGEE. V was pared by 3 bases and J by 1 base, with 7 bases between. This CDR3 spans 13 amino acids.

This clone appeared a single time. The chain has TRBV30 and TRBJ1-6; the match to TRBD1 covers 7 bases. V was pared by 7 bases and J by 6 bases, with 9 bases of the junction left unmatched. The CDR3 loop spans 14 amino acids. Germline CDR1 GTSNPN, CDR2 SVGIG (reference sequence). In nucleotides, the CDR3 is TGTGCCTACAAACCCGGGACAGTTAATTCACCCCTCCACTTT. Amino acids: CAYKPGTVNSPLHF.

This chain's CDR3 is CASSSLGGPLHF. The CDR3 DNA reads TGTGCCAGCAGCTCGCTCGGTGGGCCCCTCCACTTT. This chain uses TRBV7-2 with TRBJ1-6, with unresolved D. V lost 4 bases and J lost 13, with 11 bases in between. Per the germline V gene, CDR1 is SGHTA and CDR2 is FQGNSA. CDR3 length: 12 residues.

The V call is TRBV5-6, the J call TRBJ2-7, with D unclear. This CDR3 spans 13 amino acids. Germline CDR1 SGHDT, CDR2 YYEEEE. Trimming took off 4 bases at V and 2 bases at J, with 10 bases between the two ends. The CDR3 bases are TGTGCCAGCAGCCCCGGTGAGACCTACGAGCAGTACTTC. It specifies CASSPGETYEQYF.

This chain joins TRBV28 and TRBJ1-5; D remains ambiguous. This CDR3 has 17 amino acids. Germline CDR1 is MDHEN and CDR2 is SYDVKM. V dropped 2 bases and J dropped 3 bases, with 17 bases sitting between them. Written as DNA, the CDR3 is TGTGCCAGCAGTTTACTTTCACTGCGCAGCAACAATCAGCCCCAGCATTTT. It codes for CASSLLSLRSNNQPQHF.

The sample holds one count of this clone. CDR3 sequence: CASSQERPGDTQYF. The CDR3 DNA reads TGTGCCAGCAGCCAAGAAAGGCCTGGAGATACGCAGTATTTT. The genes are TRBV14 and TRBJ2-3; D ambiguous. The CDR3 spans 14 residues. Per the germline V gene, CDR1 is SGHDN and CDR2 is FVKESK. V was pared by 0 bases and J by 5 bases, with 9 bases between.

This rearrangement joins TRBV30 to TRBJ2-1; the D gene is possibly TRBD2 (6 bases). Germline V CDR1 and CDR2: GTSNPN, SVGIG (reference sequence). The V and J ends lost 3 bases and 0 bases respectively, with 12 bases between them. The CDR3 is 15 residues long. The CDR3 DNA reads TGTGCCTGGAGGTCGGGACTCTTCTCCTACAATGAGCAGTTCTTC. It translates to CAWRSGLFSYNEQFF.

This chain connects TRBV6-5 to TRBJ1-6; D unresolved. The CDR3 contains 10 residues. The germline V gene has CDR1 MNHEY and CDR2 SVGAGI. Trimming removed 9 bases at V and 13 bases at J, with 10 bases between. CDR3 bases: TGTGCCAGTGGGCTTAGGCCCCTCCACTTT. Amino acids: CASGLRPLHF.

This clone was counted once. This sample also contains other DNA sequences that code for the same CDR3. The chain couples TRBV30 to TRBJ2-5; no clear D. V was pared by 2 bases and J by 3 bases, with 4 bases between. This CDR3 is built from 11 residues. Germline loops: CDR1 GTSNPN, CDR2 SVGIG (reference sequence). CDR3 loop: CAWSSEETQYF. CDR3 in DNA: TGTGCCTGGAGTTCGGAAGAGACCCAGTACTTC.

The rearrangement uses TRBV5-1 and TRBJ1-3; the D gene is possibly TRBD1 (5 bases). The CDR3 is 20 residues long. Germline V CDR1 and CDR2: SGHRS, YFSETQ. Trimming took 4 bases from V and 0 from J, leaving 26 bases between them. The CDR3 coding sequence is TGCGCCAGCAGCATAACAACGACAGCCGGCAGGGCATCCTCTGGAAACACCATATATTTT. This encodes CASSITTTAGRASSGNTIYF.

CDR3 amino acids: CASSPVRSYEQYF. DNA for the CDR3: TGTGCCAGCAGCCCTGTCAGGTCCTACGAGCAGTACTTC. The chain joins TRBV11-2 to TRBJ2-7; no clear D. The V gene's germline CDR1 is SGHAT and CDR2 FQNNGV. This CDR3 has 13 residues. V was cut by 5 bases and J by 1 base, with 9 bases left in between.

The rearrangement joins TRBV5-1 to TRBJ2-3; D might be TRBD2 (5 bases). The CDR3 is 16 residues long. Germline V gene lookup returns CDR1 SGHRS and CDR2 YFSETQ. V was pared by 2 bases and J by 0 bases, with 13 bases between. In DNA, the CDR3 is TGCGCCAGCAGCTTCTCGGTAGCGATGAGCACAGATACGCAGTATTTT. As protein: CASSFSVAMSTDTQYF.

The V and J genes are TRBV5-4 and TRBJ2-2; D not certain. This CDR3 contains 14 residues. Germline CDR1 SGHNT, CDR2 YYREEE (reference sequence). The germline V and J ends were trimmed by 0 bases and 3 bases, with 6 bases remaining between them. For the CDR3, the DNA is TGTGCCAGCAGCTTGGACATTTACACCGGGGAGCTGTTTTTT. As protein: CASSLDIYTGELFF. The full variable domain, with the rest looked up from reference TRBV5-4 and TRBJ2-2, is ETGVTQSPTHLIKTRGQQVTLRCSSQSGHNTVSWYQQALGQGPQFIFQYYREEENGRGNFPPRFSGLQFPNYSSELNVNALELDDSALYLCASSLDIYTGELFFGEGSRLTVL.

The chain links TRBV27 to TRBJ2-7; 7 nucleotides agree with TRBD1. This CDR3 region has 14 residues. Germline lookup yields CDR1 MNHEY and CDR2 SMNVEV (reference sequence). V gave up 6 bases and J gave up 8 bases; unmatched junction bases: 13. This CDR3 is CASSPDRASKKQYF. CDR3 DNA sequence: TGTGCCAGCAGCCCAGACAGGGCCTCTAAGAAGCAGTACTTC.

This clone was counted between two and nine times. V and J are TRBV18 and TRBJ2-7; no firm D call. From germline, CDR1 is KGHSH and CDR2 LQKENI. The CDR3 runs to 12 residues. V lost 2 bases and J 6 bases, leaving 8 bases between the germline ends. The CDR3 is CASSPGFPEQYF. The CDR3 DNA sequence: TGTGCCAGCTCACCAGGGTTTCCCGAGCAGTACTTC.

V gene TRBV19 combines with J gene TRBJ1-6; D unclear. V lost 3 bases and J 0 bases, leaving 6 bases between the germline ends. CDR3 length: 15 residues. Germline V CDR1 and CDR2: LNHDA, SQIVND (reference sequence). The CDR3: CASSMGFSYNSPLHF. CDR3 bases: TGTGCCAGTAGTATGGGGTTCTCCTATAATTCACCCCTCCACTTT.

This clone was seen once. The chain has TRBV23-1 and TRBJ2-7; tentatively, D is TRBD1 or TRBD2 (5 bases each). TRBV23-1 belongs to the ORF category, with a function that is uncertain. The V end lost 0 bases, the J end lost 0 bases, and 21 bases lay between the germline ends. This CDR3 has 19 amino acids. In DNA, the CDR3 is TGCGCCAGCAGTCAATCCGAGTGGGACCTCCGGTTTTTCTCCTACGAGCAGTACTTC. Amino acids: CASSQSEWDLRFFSYEQYF.

This rearrangement joins TRBV18 to TRBJ2-2; D remains unclear. The V and J ends lost 2 bases and 3 bases respectively, with 7 bases between them. Per germline, CDR1 KGHSH and CDR2 LQKENI. The CDR3 spans 14 residues. The CDR3 DNA follows: TGTGCCAGCTCACCAAACGGGTACACCGGGGAGCTGTTTTTT. Amino acids: CASSPNGYTGELFF.

V usage is TRBV7-2 and J usage is TRBJ1-3, with D maybe TRBD1 (6 bases). The CDR3 loop spans 15 amino acids. Germline lookup yields CDR1 SGHTA and CDR2 FQGNSA. V lost 4 bases, J lost 1 base, and 11 bases lay in between. The CDR3 region has the DNA TGTGCCAGCAGCTCCGGAACAGGGTCTGGAAACACCATATATTTT. It specifies CASSSGTGSGNTIYF.

The CDR3 region is CASSDQVYSYEQYF. For the CDR3, the DNA is TGTGCCAGCAGTGACCAGGTATACTCCTACGAGCAGTACTTC. This chain joins TRBV2 and TRBJ2-7; D not certain. This CDR3 comprises 14 residues. The germline V gene encodes CDR1 SNHLY and CDR2 FYNNEI. The V end was cut by 3 bases, the J end by 0 bases, with 9 bases between.

The chain carries TRBV7-9 and TRBJ1-2; D uncertain. CDR1 is SEHNR and CDR2 is FQNEAQ in the germline V gene (reference sequence). V was clipped by 2 bases and J by 8 bases, with 12 bases between them. This CDR3 comprises 13 residues. CDR3 loop: CASSLTLEGGYTF. CDR3 DNA sequence: TGTGCCAGCAGCTTAACTCTCGAGGGCGGCTACACCTTC.

The chain employs TRBV10-3 and TRBJ2-5; D gene unclear. The CDR3 contains 14 residues. Trimming left V 4 bases short and J 0 bases short, with 9 bases between. From germline, CDR1 is ENHRY and CDR2 SYGVKD. CDR3 in DNA: TGTGCCATCAGTGGATGGCAGGACCAAGAGACCCAGTACTTC. This sequence encodes CAISGWQDQETQYF.

In its sample, this clone was seen once. The chain uses TRBV10-3 and TRBJ1-2; D is possibly TRBD1 (6 bases). V was pared by 5 bases and J by 7 bases, with 11 bases between. This CDR3 contains 12 residues. Germline V gives CDR1 ENHRY, CDR2 SYGVKD. CDR3: CAISPPGAGYTF. Written as DNA, the CDR3 is TGTGCCATCAGTCCCCCGGGGGCTGGCTACACCTTC.